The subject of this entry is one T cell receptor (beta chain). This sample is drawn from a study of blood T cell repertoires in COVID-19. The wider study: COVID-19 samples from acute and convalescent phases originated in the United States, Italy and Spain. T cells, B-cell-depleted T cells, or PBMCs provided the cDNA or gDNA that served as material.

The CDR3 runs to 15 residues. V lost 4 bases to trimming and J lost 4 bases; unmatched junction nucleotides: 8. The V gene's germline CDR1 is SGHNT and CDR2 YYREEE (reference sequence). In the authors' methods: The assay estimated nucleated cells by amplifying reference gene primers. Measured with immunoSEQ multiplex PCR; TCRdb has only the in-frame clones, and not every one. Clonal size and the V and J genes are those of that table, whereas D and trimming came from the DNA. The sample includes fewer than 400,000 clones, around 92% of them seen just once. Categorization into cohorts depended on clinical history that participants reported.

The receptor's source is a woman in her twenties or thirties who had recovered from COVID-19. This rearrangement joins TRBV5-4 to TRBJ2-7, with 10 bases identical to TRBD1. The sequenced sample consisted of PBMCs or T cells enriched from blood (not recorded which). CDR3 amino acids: CASSLEDRGDYEQYF. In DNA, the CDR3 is TGTGCCAGCAGCCTAGAGGACAGGGGGGATTACGAGCAGTACTTC.